This TCR beta chain was profiled in a study of T cell responses to AZD1222 COVID-19 vaccine (dated by TCRdb to the early 2020s). About the study as a whole: Because spike-specific TCR depth and breadth did not differ between the two schedules, AZD1222 recipients who got a second dose at roughly 4 weeks were pooled with those who got a second dose at roughly 12 weeks. TCR sequencing covered 233 trial participants: 200 to 210 given two doses of AZD1222 and 26 given two doses of MenACWY control vaccine. Trial participants were enrolled into age subgroups of 18-55, 56-69 and 70-plus years, which contained approximately 150, 30 and 60 TCR-sequenced participants, respectively. Points the paper makes about the study in general: Only five or six AZD1222 recipients were SARS-CoV-2 seropositive at baseline, limiting conclusions about previously exposed vaccinees. After two AZD1222 doses, spike-specific TCR breadth and depth were significantly higher than at day 0 and than in MenACWY recipients. The 56-69-year group was small, and its depth increase did not reach significance, likely because of low power. Participants were mostly white British and included more females than males, and it was suggested by the authors that clonal diversity may have been underestimated. Reportedly, almost half of the unique spike-specific TCRs recognized epitopes lying outside the regions that are mutated in the B.1.351 and B.1.1.7 variants. Because no day 14 peak-response samples were available, the repertoires could be characterized only after the peak T cell response. The whole spike protein was spanned by vaccine-associated CD4 TCRs, and dominant responses were seen in regions 160-218 and 743-854.

The CDR3 regions of human TCRbeta chains were analyzed by immunosequencing. Under the source paper's analysis protocol: TCRs in the repertoires were matched against a reference library of SARS-CoV-2-specific TCRs that had been generated with the MIRA antigen-specificity platform. Breadth was defined as the fraction of unique TCRs that were SARS-CoV-2-associated. Depth was defined as the fraction of total T cells that were SARS-CoV-2-associated. Using the MIRA data, each spike-specific TCR was mapped to the spike region that the TCR reacts to and placed in a CD4 or CD8 class. Log10-transformed breadth and depth values were compared by one-way ANOVA with Sidak's multiple comparisons tests. What TCRdb holds here is the immuneACCESS table cut down to in-frame rearrangements. Part of the clones is not present; checked against another copy, under half of the missing clones reflect an unresolved V gene, and the others are unexplained. The V and J calls and the clone size are those of that table, but D and trimming were determined from the DNA. The sample table records more than 70,000 clones; about 90% of these occur just once. The top ten hold roughly 1.6% of the sample.

In regard to this clone: No antigen is known for it. No base-level quality is on record; no much larger clone is a single base apart.

The time point label of this sample denotes: baseline before first vaccination. Vaccinee samples came from UK trials COV001 and COV002, including a single-blind randomized controlled phase 2/3 trial of AZD1222 (ChAdOx1 nCoV-19) in healthy adults. Trial participant PBMC samples were collected at day 0 and day 28 after the second dose for TCRbeta chain sequencing. The germline V gene (reference sequence) provides CDR1 LGHDT and CDR2 YNNKEL. A distance of 11 bases separates the germline ends of V and J, which lose 0 bases and 0 bases respectively. The CDR3 sequence holds 16 residues, the cysteine and phenylalanine included. Solely the CDR3 DNA is kept, with 48 bases framed from the first base.

The TCR was taken from an adult in good health. The rearranged segments are TRBV3-1 (or the pseudogene TRBV3-2) and TRBJ1-1; the D segment could be TRBD1, given 6 matching bases. Material: peripheral blood, obtained on day 0 of AZD1222 vaccination. Read as DNA, the sequence is TGTGCCAGCAGCCAAGAAGCCGGGGGGCTGAACACTGAAGCTTTCTTT. Translated, it gives CASSQEAGGLNTEAFF.